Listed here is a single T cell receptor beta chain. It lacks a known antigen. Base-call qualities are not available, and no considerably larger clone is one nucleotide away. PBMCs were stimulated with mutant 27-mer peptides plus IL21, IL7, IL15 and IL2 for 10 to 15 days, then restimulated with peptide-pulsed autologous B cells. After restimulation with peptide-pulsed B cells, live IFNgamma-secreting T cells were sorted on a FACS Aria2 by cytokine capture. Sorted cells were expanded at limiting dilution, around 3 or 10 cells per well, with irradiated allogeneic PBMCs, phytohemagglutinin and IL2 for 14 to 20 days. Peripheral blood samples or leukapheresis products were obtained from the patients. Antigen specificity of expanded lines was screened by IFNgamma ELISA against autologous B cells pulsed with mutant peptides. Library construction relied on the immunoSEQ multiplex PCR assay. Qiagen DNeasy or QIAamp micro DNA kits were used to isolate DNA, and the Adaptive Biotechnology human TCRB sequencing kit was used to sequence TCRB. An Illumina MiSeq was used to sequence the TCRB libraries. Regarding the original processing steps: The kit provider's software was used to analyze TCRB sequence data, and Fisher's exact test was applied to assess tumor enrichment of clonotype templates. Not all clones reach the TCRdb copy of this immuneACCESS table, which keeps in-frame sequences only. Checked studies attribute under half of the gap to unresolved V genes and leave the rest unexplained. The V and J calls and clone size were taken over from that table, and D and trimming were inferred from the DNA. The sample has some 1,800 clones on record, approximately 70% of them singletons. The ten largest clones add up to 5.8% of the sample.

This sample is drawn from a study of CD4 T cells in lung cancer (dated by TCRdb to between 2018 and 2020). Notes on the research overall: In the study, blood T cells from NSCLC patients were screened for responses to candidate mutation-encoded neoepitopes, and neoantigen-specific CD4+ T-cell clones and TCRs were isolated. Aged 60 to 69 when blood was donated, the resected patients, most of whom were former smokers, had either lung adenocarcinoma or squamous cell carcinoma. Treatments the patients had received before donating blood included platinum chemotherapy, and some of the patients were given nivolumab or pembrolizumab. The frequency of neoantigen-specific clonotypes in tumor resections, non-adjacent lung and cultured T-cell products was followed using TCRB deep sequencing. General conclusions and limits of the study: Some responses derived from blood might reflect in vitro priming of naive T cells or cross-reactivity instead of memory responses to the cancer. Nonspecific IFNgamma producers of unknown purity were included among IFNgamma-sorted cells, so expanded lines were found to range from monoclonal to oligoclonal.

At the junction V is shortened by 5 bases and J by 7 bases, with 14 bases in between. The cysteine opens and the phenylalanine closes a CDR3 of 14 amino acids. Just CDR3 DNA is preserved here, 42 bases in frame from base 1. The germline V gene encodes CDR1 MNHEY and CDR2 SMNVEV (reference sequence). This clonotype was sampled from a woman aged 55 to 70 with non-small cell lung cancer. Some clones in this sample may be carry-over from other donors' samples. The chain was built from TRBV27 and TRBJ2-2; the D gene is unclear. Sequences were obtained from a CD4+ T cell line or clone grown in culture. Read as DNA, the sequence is TGTGCCAGCAGTACCGGTGACGCGCTCGGGGAGCTGTTTTTT. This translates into CASSTGDALGELFF.